This entry features one T cell receptor (beta chain) sequence. The whole isolated RNA underwent reverse transcription, so sequencing captured expressed TCRB transcripts. Clones were read by immunoSEQ multiplex PCR, and TCRdb kept only the in-frame ones, dropping some. The data hold around 330,000 clones, with 11% observed a single time. The germline V gene encodes CDR1 MGHRA and CDR2 YSYEKL. Losses at the gene ends were 3 bases for V and 0 bases for J; bases not matched to a gene: 14. The CDR3 contains 18 residues. This sample is drawn from a study of beta chain features in type 1 diabetes. The sequence was collected from a woman in her 30s in good health. The gene calls are TRBV4-1 and TRBJ2-7; 7 bases align to TRBD1. Sequencing was done on a sample of naive CD4+ T cells from blood. The CDR3 DNA follows: TGCGCCAGCAGCCATTACCGAGAGGGGACAGCATACTCCTACGAGCAGTACTTC. Its protein is CASSHYREGTAYSYEQYF.